This T cell receptor (beta chain) came from a study of shared clonotypes between healthy human individuals. In the naive CD8 group, cells lacked CD45RO and were positively selected for CCR7, so terminally differentiated effector memory CD45RA+ cells were left out. This clone was seen a single time. Germline loops: CDR1 SGHVS, CDR2 FQNEAQ. The CDR3 runs 14 residues. The ends lost 5 bases at V and 3 bases at J; junction bases unmatched: 5. The repertoire was sequenced with immunoSEQ multiplex PCR; TCRdb's copy has only in-frame clones and lacks some. The data show approximately 600,000 clones, around 95% seen once.

This clonotype was sampled from a woman aged 30 to 39 in good health. The material sequenced was naive CD8+ T cells sorted from blood. The gene calls are TRBV7-8 and TRBJ2-7, with 9 bases matching TRBD2. The DNA for the CDR3 is TGTGCCAGCAGCCCGGCTAGCGGGAACTACGAGCAGTACTTC. Translating it yields CASSPASGNYEQYF.